A selection of T cell receptor beta chains follows, all from one sample in a study of CD8 T cells in ankylosing spondylitis. TCRdb fed the 5' RACE reads into MiXCR, producing one record per CDR3 protein. The data contain approximately 140,000 distinct CDR3 sequences, about a sixth of them seen just once; the ten biggest clones take up roughly 30%. The sample comprised blood, either unsorted or a sorted T cell fraction (not recorded which). The receptors stem from a male donor with ankylosing spondylitis. The CDR3 runs from the conserved cysteine through the conserved F or W. D genes are given only for firm matches. Rows may omit the clone size; those that give it use once, few, many or a size class.

d_call	v_call	j_call	clone_size	cdr3_length	cdr3_aa	cdr3_nt
TRBD1	TRBV5-1	TRBJ2-5	-	17	CASSLGDSGQDQETQYF	TGCGCCAGCAGCTTGGGGGACAGCGGCCAGGACCAAGAGACCCAGTACTTC
TRBD1	TRBV7-3	TRBJ2-1	-	14	CASSLWDRGDEQFF	TGTGCCAGCAGCTTATGGGACAGGGGGGATGAGCAGTTCTTC
TRBD1	TRBV6-1	TRBJ1-3	few	16	CASSATGMSSGNTIYF	TGTGCCAGCAGTGCGACAGGGATGAGCTCTGGAAACACCATATATTTT
-	TRBV29-1	TRBJ1-2	-	16	CSVTTVNPTINYGYTF	TGCAGCGTTACCACAGTCAACCCAACCATAAACTATGGCTACACCTTC
TRBD2	TRBV5-1	TRBJ2-3	-	14	CASSLAENTDTQYF	TGCGCCAGCAGCCTAGCGGAGAATACAGATACGCAGTATTTT
TRBD2	TRBV7-9	TRBJ2-7	-	16	CASSLASGSEAYEQYF	TGTGCCAGCAGCTTAGCGAGCGGGAGTGAAGCCTACGAGCAGTACTTC
-	TRBV29-1	TRBJ2-7	few	12	CSVLDRPYEQYF	TGCAGCGTTCTGGACAGACCCTACGAGCAGTACTTC
-	TRBV5-1	TRBJ1-1	-	14	CASSLHYPNTEAFF	TGCGCCAGCAGCTTGCACTATCCGAACACTGAAGCTTTCTTT
-	TRBV29-1	TRBJ1-2	-	10	CSVLGLGYTF	TGCAGCGTTCTGGGTCTGGGCTACACCTTC
-	TRBV12-3/TRBV12-4	TRBJ1-1	many	13	CASSWQGNTEAFF	TGTGCCAGCAGTTGGCAGGGGAACACTGAAGCTTTCTTT
-	TRBV5-1	TRBJ1-1	-	11	CASGGGSEAFF	TGCGCCAGCGGCGGGGGCAGTGAAGCTTTCTTT
-	TRBV6-1	TRBJ2-6	many	14	CASQGSSGANVLTF	TGTGCCAGCCAGGGGAGCTCTGGGGCCAACGTCCTGACTTTC
-	TRBV14	TRBJ1-1	-	14	CASSQDLGNTEAFF	TGTGCCAGCAGCCAAGATCTGGGTAACACTGAAGCTTTCTTT
-	TRBV5-6	TRBJ2-5	few	13	CASSSGTGGTQYF	TGTGCCAGCAGCTCTGGAACAGGAGGAACCCAGTACTTC
-	TRBV7-9	TRBJ2-7	-	16	CASSAPQGTKAYEQYF	TGTGCCAGCAGCGCACCCCAGGGGACCAAAGCCTACGAGCAGTACTTC
TRBD1	TRBV20-1	TRBJ2-1	few	17	CSAAGQDGIRSYNEQFF	TGCAGTGCCGCCGGACAGGACGGAATACGGTCCTACAATGAGCAGTTCTTC
TRBD1	TRBV7-9	TRBJ2-3	few	12	CASKDRSDTQYF	TGTGCCAGCAAGGACAGGTCAGATACGCAGTATTTT
-	TRBV5-6	TRBJ2-7	-	14	CASSLGTSKYEQYF	TGTGCCAGCAGCTTGGGGACGTCTAAATACGAGCAGTACTTC
TRBD1	TRBV7-9	TRBJ2-7	few	15	CASSLAGTGGDEQYF	TGTGCCAGCAGCTTAGCCGGGACAGGGGGCGACGAGCAGTACTTC
-	TRBV12-3/TRBV12-4	TRBJ2-7	few	13	CASSPGPVGEQYF	TGTGCCAGCAGTCCGGGCCCGGTTGGGGAGCAGTACTTC
TRBD1	TRBV7-2	TRBJ2-7	-	16	CASSPHPGQISYEQYF	TGTGCCAGCAGCCCGCACCCGGGACAGATCTCCTACGAGCAGTACTTC
TRBD1	TRBV29-1	TRBJ2-2	many	14	CSVVDRGLTGELFF	TGCAGCGTAGTCGACAGGGGGCTGACCGGGGAGCTGTTTTTT
TRBD2	TRBV5-1	TRBJ2-3	few	16	CASSQIAGGPADTQYF	TGCGCCAGCAGCCAAATAGCGGGAGGGCCCGCAGATACGCAGTATTTT
-	TRBV7-3	TRBJ2-1	many	15	CASSFSTSLNNEQFF	TGTGCCAGCAGCTTTTCCACTAGTTTGAACAATGAGCAGTTCTTC